This paragraph reports one TCR beta chain. Its antigen is not known. Per germline, CDR1 MDHEN and CDR2 SYDVKM. Germline trimming cut 10 bases from V and 0 bases from J; bases unmatched to any gene: 9. CDR3 length: 14 amino acids. The data are from a study of cytomegalovirus exposure and HLA in healthy donors. General study results and limits: One cluster of highly shared sequence variants probably arose as a sequencing artifact.

Primers included in the PCR were 60 Vbeta and 13 Jbeta primers. Sequenced by immunoSEQ multiplex PCR; TCRdb stores in-frame clones only, minus some. Among 100,000 to 150,000 clones listed, roughly 80% were seen once. The chain has TRBV28 and TRBJ2-7; 7 bases align to TRBD1. The TCR sequence derives from a man younger than 35 in good health and CMV-seropositive. The sequencing sample was made of PBMCs. DNA for the CDR3: TGTGCCATTATGGGACAGACCAGCTCCTACGAGCAGTACTTC. Amino acids: CAIMGQTSSYEQYF.